Each of the 5 T cell receptor beta chains below was sequenced from the same sample in a study of blood T cells in healthy people across ages. Alongside a J-beta primer mix, a sample-barcoded 5' primer served in a second PCR lasting about 6 to 11 cycles. TCRdb re-derived calls from the 5' RACE reads in MiXCR, one entry per CDR3 protein. The sample includes about 840,000 distinct CDR3 sequences, almost 30% of them seen just once. This same sample was also taken into another study, of T cells of mothers and their children.

Sequencing was carried out using blood. The receptors come from a middle-aged woman in good health.

This clonotype was recorded at least ten times. The V and J genes are TRBV12-3 or TRBV12-4 and TRBJ1-2; D not resolved. This CDR3 spans 13 amino acids. Trimming removed 2 bases at V and 7 bases at J, with 11 bases between. The CDR3 here is CASSLRRDAGYTF. In DNA form, the CDR3 reads TGTGCCAGCAGTTTACGGAGGGATGCTGGCTACACCTTC.

Concerning this clonotype itself: Sequence at one end of the junction differs from germline and may be a read error. This sequence joins TRBV15 and TRBJ1-1, with D possibly being TRBD1 (6 bases). Germline V gene lookup returns CDR1 LNHNV and CDR2 YYDKDF (reference sequence). This CDR3 spans 14 amino acids. The CDR3 region is CAASRGGGLTEAFF. The DNA for the CDR3 is TGTGCCGCCAGCAGAGGAGGGGGTTTGACTGAAGCTTTCTTT.

The chain is built from TRBV7-9 and TRBJ2-2, with D possibly matching TRBD2 (5 bases). This CDR3 has 15 residues. The germline CDR1 and CDR2 sequences are SEHNR and FQNEAQ (reference sequence). V shed 5 bases and J shed 6 bases, with 16 bases lying between them. The DNA for the CDR3 is TGTGCCAGCAGCCCCCCCAGGAGGCGGTCCGGGGAGCTGTTTTTT. Translation gives CASSPPRRRSGELFF.

The gene calls are TRBV28 and TRBJ1-2; 10 bases map to TRBD1. This CDR3 contains 15 residues. The junction had 4 bases not matched to a gene; V was cut back by 3 bases and J by 3 bases. Per the germline V gene, CDR1 is MDHEN and CDR2 is SYDVKM. The DNA for the CDR3 is TGTGCCAGCAGTTTTGGGGGACAGGGGCACTATGGCTACACCTTC. Protein product: CASSFGGQGHYGYTF.

J is TRBJ2-1 and V is TRBV24-1; D is ambiguous. Germline assignment: CDR1 KGHDR and CDR2 SFDVKD. The CDR3 runs 13 residues. V lost 5 bases and J lost 5, with 9 bases in between. The CDR3: CATSGLAHNEQFF. The CDR3, as DNA: TGTGCCACCAGTGGCTTAGCCCACAATGAGCAGTTCTTC.